This is a list of T cell receptor beta chains from one sample in a study of CD8+ T cells in alopecia areata. TCRdb's copy holds only in-frame clones and misses some; the assay was immunoSEQ multiplex PCR. The sample yields 220,000 or so clones, about 53% seen once. The source material was CD4+ T cells sorted from blood, sampled at week 0. The receptors come from a human donor with alopecia areata. Each CDR3 is given with its conserved first and last residue. D genes are given only for firm matches. A row's size may be missing; if present it is once, few, many or a size class.

TRBV6-5	NA	TRBJ1-2	NA	CASSAASANYGYTF	TGTGCCAGCAGCGCCGCATCAGCTAACTATGGCTACACCTTC
TRBV9	few	TRBJ2-2	TRBD2	CASSPSAGANTGELFF	TGTGCCAGCAGCCCCTCAGCGGGGGCGAACACCGGGGAGCTGTTTTTT
TRBV25-1	few	TRBJ2-7	NA	CASSEYGRDSYEQYF	TGTGCCAGCAGTGAATACGGCAGGGATTCCTACGAGCAGTACTTC
TRBV29-1	NA	TRBJ2-7	TRBD1	CSVHGQGTYEQYF	TGCAGCGTCCACGGACAGGGAACCTACGAGCAGTACTTC
TRBV30	few	TRBJ1-5	TRBD1	CAWSSGTGNQPQHF	TGTGCCTGGAGTTCCGGGACAGGTAATCAGCCCCAGCATTTT
TRBV15	NA	TRBJ1-1	NA	CATSRPRQGRSTEAFF	TGTGCCACCAGCAGGCCTCGACAAGGAAGAAGTACTGAAGCTTTCTTT
TRBV4-1	NA	TRBJ2-3	TRBD2	CASSQETGTAGGTDTQYF	TGCGCCAGCAGCCAAGAAACGGGTACAGCGGGGGGCACAGATACGCAGTATTTT
TRBV19	NA	TRBJ2-5	TRBD2	CASRDGTSGPGTQYF	TGTGCCAGTAGAGACGGGACTAGCGGGCCGGGTACCCAGTACTTC
TRBV14	NA	TRBJ2-6	NA	CASSQDRGHSSGANVLTF	TGTGCCAGCAGCCAAGATCGCGGACACAGTTCTGGGGCCAACGTCCTGACTTTC
TRBV6-1	few	TRBJ2-6	NA	CASSGTGANVLTF	TGTGCCAGCAGCGGAACTGGGGCCAACGTCCTGACTTTC
TRBV30	NA	TRBJ1-5	NA	CAWSVQGGQPQHF	TGTGCCTGGAGTGTGCAGGGAGGTCAGCCCCAGCATTTT
TRBV6-5	NA	TRBJ2-7	NA	CASSYRGGYEQYF	TGTGCCAGCAGTTACAGAGGGGGCTACGAGCAGTACTTC
TRBV5-1	NA	TRBJ1-2	NA	CASSQDRSGYTF	TGCGCCAGCAGCCAGGACCGCAGCGGCTACACCTTC
TRBV7-9	NA	TRBJ2-7	TRBD1	CASSIHPLGTARSYEQYF	TGTGCCAGCAGCATACACCCCCTGGGGACAGCGCGATCCTACGAGCAGTACTTC
TRBV7-2	NA	TRBJ2-7	TRBD2	CASSLVLAGGRYEQYF	TGTGCCAGCAGCTTAGTACTAGCGGGGGGGCGGTACGAGCAGTACTTC
TRBV13	NA	TRBJ1-1	NA	CASRREGRRNTEAFF	TGTGCCAGCAGGAGAGAGGGACGAAGGAACACTGAAGCTTTCTTT
TRBV27	NA	TRBJ1-6	TRBD1	CASSYGQGSAPLHF	TGTGCCAGCAGCTACGGACAGGGGAGCGCGCCCCTCCACTTT
TRBV11-2	few	TRBJ2-5	NA	CASSLRGVETQYF	TGTGCCAGCAGCCTAAGGGGGGTGGAGACCCAGTACTTC
TRBV30	NA	TRBJ1-4	NA	CAWGPIMWEKLFF	TGTGCCTGGGGCCCGATTATGTGGGAAAAACTGTTTTTT
TRBV7-3	NA	TRBJ1-2	NA	CASSPGTSAWGYTF	TGTGCCAGCAGCCCTGGGACATCAGCTTGGGGCTACACCTTC
TRBV11-2	NA	TRBJ2-1	NA	CASSFQRTGKFF	TGTGCCAGCAGCTTCCAAAGGACGGGGAAGTTCTTC
TRBV2	NA	TRBJ2-7	NA	CASSGLERNIRSYEQYF	TGTGCCAGCAGTGGACTGGAAAGGAACATTCGCTCCTACGAGCAGTACTTC